This T cell receptor (beta chain) appears in the sequencing data of a study of chemoradiotherapy in HPV16-positive cancers. Regarding the study as a whole: Only a couple of HPV16-positive patients supplied the functional HPV-specificity definition. Candidate HPV-specific clones and E7-related TCR motifs grew in tumor during treatment. Better recurrence-free survival went with HPV-responsive T-cell expansion in HPV16-positive patients.

Germline V lookup: CDR1 SEHNR, CDR2 FQNEAQ (reference sequence). Deletions cut 3 bases from V and 1 base from J, with 6 bases between. This CDR3 region has 14 residues. Using immunoSEQ multiplex PCR, the repertoire was profiled, and TCRdb retains in-frame clones only, with some absent. The sample carries 30,000 or so clones, roughly 87% recorded once. To note about this clone: What it binds is not known.

Samples were taken several times over chemoradiotherapy. This chain uses TRBV7-9 with TRBJ1-4; no firm D call. The clonotype originates from a human donor with HPV-associated anogenital cancer. This specimen consisted of blood, obtained from a patient who underwent chemoradiotherapy. This CDR3 reads CASSFQGTNEKLFF. The CDR3 DNA sequence: TGTGCCAGCAGCTTTCAAGGAACTAATGAAAAACTGTTTTTT. The full variable domain, its missing parts supplied by reference TRBV7-9 and TRBJ1-4, is DTGVSQNPRHKITKRGQNVTFRCDPISEHNRLYWYRQTLGQGPEFLTYFQNEAQLEKSRLLSDRFSAERPKGSFSTLEIQRTEQGDSAMYLCASSFQGTNEKLFFGSGTQLSVL.